These 22 T cell receptor beta chains share one sample of origin, sequenced in a study of CD8 T cells in ankylosing spondylitis. Study-wide points: A TCR beta motif of 8 or 9 highly homologous variants appeared characteristic of ankylosing spondylitis blood.

MiXCR, run by TCRdb on the 5' RACE reads, gives a single entry per CDR3 protein. The repertoire holds 100,000 to 150,000 distinct CDR3 sequences, with roughly 15% as singletons. No antigen has been identified for these receptors. The sample comprised blood, either unsorted or a sorted T cell fraction (not recorded which). The source is a male donor with ankylosing spondylitis.

The rearrangement links TRBV4-1 to TRBJ2-1; D is ambiguous. V was pared by 2 bases and J by 0 bases, with 14 bases between. This CDR3 region has 17 residues. The germline gives CDR1 MGHRA, CDR2 YSYEKL. Written as DNA, the CDR3 is TGCGCCAGCAGCCAATATCCGACGTCAAGCTCCTACAATGAGCAGTTCTTC. Translated: CASSQYPTSSSYNEQFF.

J is TRBJ2-2 and V is TRBV12-5; D may correspond to TRBD1 or TRBD2 (5 bases each). Germline V gene sequence: CDR1 LGHNT, CDR2 FRNRAP. The CDR3 totals 18 residues. V gave up 5 bases and J gave up 4 bases, with 23 bases separating them. The CDR3 is CASGPPLWIAGGTGELFF. The CDR3 DNA reads TGTGCTAGTGGTCCCCCCCTGTGGATAGCTGGGGGCACCGGGGAGCTGTTTTTT.

The J gene is TRBJ2-1, the V gene TRBV28; weak D call: TRBD2 (6 bases). V was pared by 6 bases and J by 0 bases, with 15 bases between. The CDR3 length is 16 residues. Germline CDR1 is MDHEN and CDR2 is SYDVKM. CDR3 bases: TGTGCCAGCAGAACAAAGGACTATAGCTCCTACAATGAGCAGTTCTTC. Amino acids: CASRTKDYSSYNEQFF.

The chain couples TRBV9 to TRBJ2-1; TRBD2 matches at 9 bases. This CDR3 comprises 13 residues. Losses at the gene ends were 7 bases for V and 7 bases for J; bases not matched to a gene: 6. From germline, CDR1 is SGDLS and CDR2 YYNGEE. CDR3 coding DNA: TGTGCCAGCGATAGCGGGAGAGGGAATGAGCAGTTCTTC. Protein: CASDSGRGNEQFF.

This clonotype was seen a handful of times. The chain links TRBV19 to TRBJ1-3; no reliable D call. V lost 8 bases, J lost 1 base, and 9 bases lay in between. The CDR3 spans 13 residues. CDR1 is LNHDA, CDR2 SQIVND, per germline (reference sequence). The CDR3 coding sequence is TGTGCCAGTGCCCCACGTTCTGGAAACACCATATATTTT. Its translation is CASAPRSGNTIYF.

CDR3 nucleotide sequence: TGTGCCAGCAGCCAAGTCAGACAGACCTACGAGCAGTACTTC. It translates to CASSQVRQTYEQYF. The chain links TRBV4-2 to TRBJ2-7; weak D call: TRBD1 (5 bases). CDR3 size: 14 residues. Germline CDR1 LGHNA, CDR2 YNFKEQ. Trimming pared 1 base from V and 2 bases from J, leaving 9 bases between.

The chain combines TRBV14 with TRBJ1-2, with a possible D match to TRBD1 (6 bases). The length of the CDR3 is 14 residues. Germline assignment: CDR1 SGHDN and CDR2 FVKESK. V was pared by 3 bases and J by 2 bases, with 10 bases between. The CDR3 sequence is CASSQDTGNYGYTF. The CDR3 coding sequence is TGTGCCAGCAGCCAGGATACAGGGAACTATGGCTACACCTTC.

This CDR3 is CASTSRSQTSGRGEQFF. As DNA, the CDR3 is TGTGCCAGCACCTCCCGGTCACAAACTAGCGGGAGAGGTGAGCAGTTCTTC. V gene TRBV7-9 combines with J gene TRBJ2-1; 11 positions match TRBD2. V shed 7 bases and J 9 bases; nucleotides not matched to a gene: 17. Germline CDR1 is SEHNR and CDR2 is FQNEAQ (reference sequence). The CDR3 runs 17 residues.

The rearrangement joins TRBV29-1 to TRBJ2-4; maybe TRBD1 (6 bases). V shed 6 bases and J shed 2 bases, with 14 bases lying between them. Germline V gives CDR1 SQVTM, CDR2 ANQGSEA. This CDR3 has 14 amino acids. The CDR3 is CSVDRDKSKNIQYF. CDR3 nucleotide sequence: TGCAGCGTGGATCGGGACAAGTCCAAAAACATTCAGTACTTC.

The chain is built from TRBV7-8 and TRBJ2-7; 10 bases line up with TRBD1. The CDR3 is 13 amino acids. Germline V gene data show CDR1 as SGHVS and CDR2 as FQNEAQ. The J segment lost 7 bases and the V segment lost 1 base, leaving 1 base of the junction unmatched. The CDR3 loop reads CASSLGTGGEQYF. CDR3 nucleotide sequence: TGTGCCAGCAGCTTAGGGACAGGGGGGGAGCAGTACTTC. The full variable domain, its missing parts supplied by reference TRBV7-8 and TRBJ2-7, is GAGVSQSPRYKVAKRGQDVALRCDPISGHVSLFWYQQALGQGPEFLTYFQNEAQLDKSGLPSDRFFAERPEGSVSTLKIQRTQQEDSAVYLCASSLGTGGEQYFGPGTRLTVT.

This clonotype has ten or more counts. V gene TRBV12-3 or TRBV12-4 combines with J gene TRBJ2-3; D is undetermined. Trimming cost V 7 bases and J 5 bases, with 10 bases left between them. CDR3 length: 12 residues. As DNA, the CDR3 is TGTGCCAGCACCTCACGCAGAGATACGCAGTATTTT. Amino acid sequence: CASTSRRDTQYF.

This chain connects TRBV28 to TRBJ2-7, with D hard to call. With 3 bases removed from V and 2 bases from J, the gap between germline ends came to 8 bases. CDR3 length: 13 amino acids. Germline V gives CDR1 MDHEN, CDR2 SYDVKM. The CDR3 region is CASSLVIPYEQYF. The CDR3 bases are TGTGCCAGCAGTTTGGTCATCCCCTACGAGCAGTACTTC. The whole variable domain, remainder taken from reference TRBV28 and TRBJ2-7, is DVKVTQSSRYLVKRTGEKVFLECVQDMDHENMFWYRQDPGLGLRLIYFSYDVKMKEKGDIPEGYSVSREKKERFSLILESASTNQTSMYLCASSLVIPYEQYFGPGTRLTVT.

The chain has TRBV20-1 and TRBJ2-7, with a weak D call TRBD1 (5 bases). Germline V CDR1 and CDR2: DFQATT, SNEGSKA (reference sequence). The CDR3 has 14 residues. Trimming shortened V by 3 bases and J by 0 bases, and 12 bases separated the two germline ends. The CDR3 protein is CSASGPDISYEQYF. The CDR3 DNA follows: TGCAGTGCTAGCGGGCCGGACATCTCCTACGAGCAGTACTTC.

This clonotype has more than one count but fewer than ten. A clone one base away is much larger, so this may be a read error. The genes are TRBV5-6 and TRBJ2-3; D assignment may be TRBD1 or TRBD2 (5 bases each). This CDR3 has 12 amino acids. V was trimmed by 3 bases and J by 3 bases, leaving 5 bases between them. Germline values: CDR1 SGHDT, CDR2 YYEEEE. This CDR3 reads CASSWGTDTQYF. Here the CDR3 DNA reads TGTGCCAGCAGCTGGGGGACAGATACGCAGTATTTT.

This clonotype turned up a few times. V usage is TRBV25-1 and J usage is TRBJ1-2; the D is unclear. The V end lost 2 bases, the J end lost 4 bases, and 11 bases lay between the germline ends. The CDR3 loop spans 14 amino acids. Germline CDR1 MGHDK, CDR2 SYGVNS. The DNA of the CDR3 is TGTGCCAGCAGTGAACCGTCCATCTCCTATGGCTACACCTTC. Translating gives CASSEPSISYGYTF.

This chain connects TRBV27 to TRBJ2-1; tentative D call: TRBD2 (6 bases). Germline lookup yields CDR1 MNHEY and CDR2 SMNVEV (reference sequence). V lost 2 bases, J lost 5 bases, and 13 bases lay in between. The length of the CDR3 is 15 residues. This CDR3 reads CASSLVRETDNEQFF. The CDR3 DNA sequence: TGTGCCAGCAGTTTAGTTCGGGAGACTGACAATGAGCAGTTCTTC.

This clonotype was counted ten times or more. The chain links TRBV7-9 to TRBJ2-7, with TRBD1 as a possible D gene (6 bases). Germline V gene lookup returns CDR1 SEHNR and CDR2 FQNEAQ (reference sequence). V lost 3 bases to trimming and J lost 0 bases, with 9 bases between them. This CDR3 comprises 14 residues. CDR3 residues: CASSFQGLSYEQYF. CDR3 nucleotides: TGTGCCAGCAGCTTTCAGGGGCTCTCCTACGAGCAGTACTTC. The full variable domain, with the rest looked up from reference TRBV7-9 and TRBJ2-7, is DTGVSQNPRHKITKRGQNVTFRCDPISEHNRLYWYRQTLGQGPEFLTYFQNEAQLEKSRLLSDRFSAERPKGSFSTLEIQRTEQGDSAMYLCASSFQGLSYEQYFGPGTRLTVT.

A few counts support this clonotype. The chain links TRBV6-5 to TRBJ1-6; 7 bases map to TRBD1. CDR3 size: 15 residues. Unmatched junction bases numbered 4, after V lost 2 bases and J lost 6 bases. Germline V gene lookup returns CDR1 MNHEY and CDR2 SVGAGI. This CDR3 reads CASSYTGQVNSPLHF. The CDR3 DNA reads as TGTGCCAGCAGTTACACCGGACAGGTTAATTCACCCCTCCACTTT.

The CDR3 region is CASSQDEVGRQEQFF. CDR3 bases: TGTGCCAGCAGCCAAGATGAGGTAGGGCGGCAAGAGCAGTTCTTC. V is TRBV3-1 and J is TRBJ2-1, with D uncertain. V was trimmed by 0 bases and J by 10 bases, leaving 16 bases between them. This CDR3 is built from 15 residues. CDR1 is LGHDT and CDR2 is YNNKEL in the germline V gene (reference sequence).

This clonotype was seen more than once but under ten times. This sequence joins TRBV2 and TRBJ2-5; 9 bases agree with TRBD1. V shed 6 bases, J shed 5 bases, and the junction held 7 bases outside the gene matches. Germline CDR1 is SNHLY and CDR2 is FYNNEI. The CDR3 totals 14 residues. CDR3 sequence reads: CASRGRDRVETQYF. In DNA form, the CDR3 reads TGTGCCAGCAGAGGTCGGGACAGGGTCGAGACCCAGTACTTC.

CDR3 nucleotides: TGTGCCAGTAGTAGTATGAGGCTGTCAGATACGCAGTATTTT. Protein product: CASSSMRLSDTQYF. V usage is TRBV19 and J usage is TRBJ2-3; D unclear. Germline CDR1 reads LNHDA; CDR2 reads SQIVND (reference sequence). This CDR3 contains 14 residues. V lost 4 bases, J lost 4 bases, and 12 bases lay in between.

The table lists this clonotype with a few counts. V gene TRBV19 combines with J gene TRBJ2-3; D is ambiguous. Trimming took off 5 bases at V and 3 bases at J, with 9 bases between the two ends. Germline loops: CDR1 LNHDA, CDR2 SQIVND (reference sequence). This CDR3 is 13 amino acids long. CDR3 sequence reads: CASSPRYTDTQYF. The DNA for the CDR3 is TGTGCCAGTAGTCCCCGATATACAGATACGCAGTATTTT.